This T cell receptor (beta chain) was identified during a study of TIL therapy for anti-PD-1-resistant metastatic lung cancer. The CDR3 loop spans 17 amino acids. Germline V gene data show CDR1 as LGHNT and CDR2 as FRNRAP. With 1 base removed from V and 5 bases from J, the gap between germline ends came to 20 bases. This was the immunoSEQ v3 assay. Sequenced by immunoSEQ multiplex PCR; TCRdb stores in-frame clones only, minus some. The sample shows about 50,000 clones, approximately 79% of them seen only once. The time point denotes: pre-treatment sample, taken before nivolumab and TIL therapy. The source was blood, collected at baseline. This receptor was identified in a woman aged 30 to 85 with non-small cell lung cancer. The chain carries TRBV12-5 and TRBJ2-5, with D possibly being TRBD1 or TRBD2 (5 bases each). Written as DNA, the CDR3 is TGTGCTAGTGGTTTGGGCCGGGACCCCATCCTTGGGGAGACCCAGTACTTC. This encodes CASGLGRDPILGETQYF.